This T cell receptor beta chain derives from a study of cytomegalovirus exposure and HLA in healthy donors. Overall study results and limits: Sequencing had likely introduced a cluster of highly shared sequence variants as an artifact. Using a false discovery rate of 0.05, a later analysis showed that 15,000 to 20,000 TCR beta sequences were associated with HLA alleles.

The CDR3 runs to 13 residues. Trimming cost V 8 bases and J 8 bases; bases outside gene matches: 9. Germline loops: CDR1 SGHVS, CDR2 FQNEAQ. With respect to this clone: Its specificity is not known.

It was with 60 Vbeta and 13 Jbeta primers that the PCR ran. TCRdb's copy holds only in-frame clones and misses some; the assay was immunoSEQ multiplex PCR. Of about 200,000 clones detected, around four fifths appear once; the ten largest clones hold 3% to 4.5%. The receptor comes from a male donor in good health and CMV-seronegative. This chain links TRBV7-8 with TRBJ1-1; 9 bases line up with TRBD1. Sequencing was performed on PBMCs. The CDR3 sequence is CASLRGQGYEAFF. The CDR3 DNA follows: TGTGCCAGCCTACGGGGACAGGGCTACGAAGCTTTCTTT.